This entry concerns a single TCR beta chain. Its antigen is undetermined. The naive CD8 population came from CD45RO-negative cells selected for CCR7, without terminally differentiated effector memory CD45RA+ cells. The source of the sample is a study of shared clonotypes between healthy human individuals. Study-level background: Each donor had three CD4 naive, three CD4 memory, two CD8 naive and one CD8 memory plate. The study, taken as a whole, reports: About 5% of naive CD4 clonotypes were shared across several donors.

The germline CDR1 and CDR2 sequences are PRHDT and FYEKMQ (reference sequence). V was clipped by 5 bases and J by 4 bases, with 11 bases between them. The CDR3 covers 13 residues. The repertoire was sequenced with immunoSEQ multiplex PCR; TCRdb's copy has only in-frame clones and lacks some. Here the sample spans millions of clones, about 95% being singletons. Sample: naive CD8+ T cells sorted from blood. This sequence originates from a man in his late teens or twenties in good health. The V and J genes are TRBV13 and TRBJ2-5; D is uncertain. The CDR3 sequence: CASSPPRAETQYF. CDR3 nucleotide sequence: TGTGCCAGCAGCCCGCCCCGCGCAGAGACCCAGTACTTC. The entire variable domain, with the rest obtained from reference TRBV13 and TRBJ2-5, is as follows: AAGVIQSPRHLIKEKRETATLKCYPIPRHDTVYWYQQGPGQDPQFLISFYEKMQSDKGSIPDRFSAQQFSDYHSELNMSSLELGDSALYFCASSPPRAETQYFGPGTRLLVL.